These 9 T cell receptor beta chains were sequenced from one sample in a study of shared clonotypes between healthy human individuals. Sequencing used immunoSEQ multiplex PCR; TCRdb keeps in-frame clones, though not all of them. The sample has around 550,000 clones; about 95% are singletons. The sample taken for sequencing was naive CD4+ T cells sorted from blood. Subset denoted: CD45RA+ positively selected. The receptor source for this set is a woman in her twenties or thirties in good health.

This sequence joins TRBV9 and TRBJ2-3; 10 nucleotides align to TRBD2. V was clipped by 4 bases and J by 1 base; unmatched bases: 12. Germline CDR1 reads SGDLS; CDR2 reads YYNGEE. The CDR3 spans 18 residues. The CDR3 loop is CASSPRTSGVMGTDTQYF. CDR3 nucleotide sequence: TGTGCCAGCAGCCCTCGGACTAGCGGCGTGATGGGCACAGATACGCAGTATTTT.

The chain employs TRBV11-2 and TRBJ2-5, with unresolved D. The end of the DNA fits TRBJ2-7 better, so the J call may be wrong. The CDR3 consists of 14 residues. Germline loops: CDR1 SGHAT, CDR2 FQNNGV. The CDR3 region is CASSLDSFSYEQYF. In DNA form, the CDR3 reads TGTGCCAGCAGCTTAGATTCTTTCTCCTACGAGCAGTACTTC.

V is TRBV5-1 and J is TRBJ2-3; 7 bases line up with TRBD2. Trimming took 3 bases from V and 0 from J; bases not matched to a gene: 7. In germline, CDR1 is SGHRS, CDR2 YFSETQ. The CDR3 is 16 amino acids. CDR3 DNA sequence: TGCGCCAGCAGCTGGGGTGCTAGCGGTAGCACAGATACGCAGTATTTT. Translation gives CASSWGASGSTDTQYF.

The V gene is TRBV7-6, the J gene TRBJ2-3, with TRBD1 as a possible D gene (5 bases). This CDR3 region has 18 residues. Deletions cut 5 bases from V and 4 bases from J, with 25 bases between. Germline-derived CDR1 and CDR2 are SGHVS and FNYEAQ. CDR3 DNA: TGTGCCAGCAGCCCCAAACGGGCAGGGCCGAGTCGCGCAGATACGCAGTATTTT. Translated, it gives CASSPKRAGPSRADTQYF.

This chain joins TRBV27 and TRBJ2-1; unclear D gene. The CDR3 totals 16 residues. Per germline, CDR1 MNHEY and CDR2 SMNVEV (reference sequence). The ends were cut back, 3 bases at V and 8 bases at J, with 20 bases in the middle. CDR3: CASSFSGHTGRDEQFF. The CDR3 region has the DNA TGTGCCAGCAGTTTTTCCGGCCACACCGGTAGGGATGAGCAGTTCTTC.

CDR3 DNA sequence: TGTGCCAGCAGCTTGAAGCGGGACACCGGGGAGCTGTTTTTT. Its translation: CASSLKRDTGELFF. The chain has TRBV5-4 and TRBJ2-2; tentative D call: TRBD2 (6 bases). This CDR3 is 14 amino acids long. Trimming stripped 1 base from V and 3 bases from J, with 7 bases between. From germline, CDR1 is SGHNT and CDR2 YYREEE (reference sequence).

The genes are TRBV27 and TRBJ2-1, with D unresolved. The CDR3 is 14 residues long. Germline V gene sequence: CDR1 MNHEY, CDR2 SMNVEV (reference sequence). The ends were cut back, 3 bases at V and 1 base at J, with 7 bases in the middle. For the CDR3, the DNA is TGTGCCAGCAGTTTGGACGGGTCCTACAATGAGCAGTTCTTC. Translating it yields CASSLDGSYNEQFF.

The chain carries TRBV11-3 and TRBJ2-1; a possible D gene is TRBD1 (6 bases). V gave up 1 base and J gave up 8 bases, with 15 bases separating them. The CDR3 runs to 15 residues. Germline CDR1 reads SGHNT; CDR2 reads YENEEA. As DNA, the CDR3 is TGTGCCAGCAGCTTAGTGGGGGACACCAACGATGAGCAGTTCTTC. Amino acids: CASSLVGDTNDEQFF.

A few counts support this clone. The rearrangement uses TRBV15 and TRBJ2-7, with 8 bases lining up with TRBD2. This CDR3 has 15 amino acids. From germline, CDR1 is LNHNV and CDR2 YYDKDF (reference sequence). Trimming cost V 1 base and J 6 bases; bases outside gene matches: 8. This CDR3 is CATSRGLSGSGEQYF. The CDR3 region has the DNA TGTGCCACCAGCAGAGGACTAAGCGGGAGCGGCGAGCAGTACTTC.